This TCR beta chain stems from a study of T cells after yellow fever vaccination. The CDR3 totals 14 residues. Germline assignment: CDR1 LNHDA and CDR2 SQIVND (reference sequence). The V end lost 5 bases, the J end lost 4 bases, and 12 bases lay between the germline ends. Regarding this clonotype: The antigen is not known.

Study-wide results and caveats: Post-booster repertoires contained most primary-vaccination clones again (about 95% CD4, less than 90% CD8). Abundant clonotypes from the bulk population could get into FACS-sorted repertoires as contaminants.

One entry per CDR3 protein results from TCRdb running MiXCR on the 5' RACE reads. Of about 260,000 distinct CDR3 sequences in the sample, over 3% were seen once. This specimen was PBMCs, taken 15 days after the yellow fever booster vaccination. The J gene is TRBJ1-5, the V gene TRBV19, with D possibly matching TRBD1 (5 bases). This TCR derives from a man younger than 35 who received the YFV17D yellow fever vaccine. In DNA form, the CDR3 reads TGTGCCAGTAGTCTCTTACGGGGGAATCAGCCCCAGCATTTT. It encodes CASSLLRGNQPQHF. Looking up the rest from reference TRBV19 and TRBJ1-5 gives the full variable domain: DGGITQSPKYLFRKEGQNVTLSCEQNLNHDAMYWYRQDPGQGLRLIYYSQIVNDFQKGDIAEGYSVSREKKESFPLTVTSAQKNPTAFYLCASSLLRGNQPQHFGDGTRLSIL.